This T cell receptor (beta chain) emerged from a study of blood T cell repertoires in COVID-19. Study-level background: The origin of the acute and convalescent COVID-19 samples was the United States, Italy and Spain. Nucleic acid was either cDNA or gDNA, and it came from T cells, B-cell-depleted T cells, or PBMCs.

In the original processing: How many nucleated cells were present was estimated from reference gene primer amplification. Only in-frame clones appear in the TCRdb table, and some are missing; sequencing was by immunoSEQ multiplex PCR. From that table come the V and J calls and clone size; the DNA was used to work out D and trimming. The sample includes around 250,000 clones, about 83% of them seen just once. Sequencing was carried out using peripheral blood. This receptor was obtained from a man aged 25 to 45 who had recovered from COVID-19.

The CDR3 protein is CASSQDVLVNSPLHF. CDR3 nucleotide sequence: TGTGCCAGCAGCCAAGATGTACTGGTTAATTCACCCCTCCACTTT. The chain combines TRBV4-2 with TRBJ1-6; D is unclear. The CDR3 runs to 15 residues. Germline lookup yields CDR1 LGHNA and CDR2 YNFKEQ. Between the trimmed V and J ends, which lost 0 bases and 6 bases, there was a span of 9 bases.